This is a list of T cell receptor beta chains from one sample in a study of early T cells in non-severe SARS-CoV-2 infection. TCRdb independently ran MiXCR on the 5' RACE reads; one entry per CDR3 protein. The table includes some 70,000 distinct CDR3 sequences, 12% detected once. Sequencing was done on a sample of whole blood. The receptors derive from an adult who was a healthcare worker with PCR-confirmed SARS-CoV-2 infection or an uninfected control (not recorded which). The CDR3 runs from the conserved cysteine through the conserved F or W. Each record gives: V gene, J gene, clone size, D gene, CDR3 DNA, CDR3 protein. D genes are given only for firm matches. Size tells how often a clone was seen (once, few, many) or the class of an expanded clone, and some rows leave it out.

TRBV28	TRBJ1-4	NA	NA	TGTGCCAGCAGGTCAGGGGTTAATGAAAAACTGTTTTTT	CASRSGVNEKLFF
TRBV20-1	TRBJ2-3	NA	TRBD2	TGCAGTGCCCCACTAGCGGGAGGGGGCACAGATACGCAGTATTTT	CSAPLAGGGTDTQYF
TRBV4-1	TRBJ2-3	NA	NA	TGCGCCAGCAGCCAGGGTCCGGGAGCAGATACGCAGTATTTT	CASSQGPGADTQYF
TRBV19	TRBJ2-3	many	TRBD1	TGTGCCAGTAGGGACAGGGGTTTGGCAGATACGCAGTATTTT	CASRDRGLADTQYF
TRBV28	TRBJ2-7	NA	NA	TGTGCCACCTCGACATATACCTACGAGCAGTACTTC	CATSTYTYEQYF
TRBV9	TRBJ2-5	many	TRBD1	TGTGCCAGCAGCGTAGGGACAGGGGCCTTCCAAGAGACCCAGTACTTC	CASSVGTGAFQETQYF
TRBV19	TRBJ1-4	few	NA	TGTGCCAGTAGTCGGACAGCCGGGTTTAATGAAAAACTGTTTTTT	CASSRTAGFNEKLFF
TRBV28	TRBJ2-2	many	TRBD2	TGTGCCAGCACGGGACTAGCTATGAGGATCGGCTGGGACACCGGGGAGCTGTTTTTT	CASTGLAMRIGWDTGELFF
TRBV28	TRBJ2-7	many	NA	TGTGCCAGCCTAGACAGTTTCAAATCCTACGAGCAGTACTTC	CASLDSFKSYEQYF
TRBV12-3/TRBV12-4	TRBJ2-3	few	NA	TGTGCCAGCAGTCCTAGTGCTGCAGGGGCGCAGTATTTT	CASSPSAAGAQYF
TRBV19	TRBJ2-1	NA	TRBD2	TGTGCCAGTAGTGCACTAGCGGCCTCCTACAATGAGCAGTTCTTC	CASSALAASYNEQFF
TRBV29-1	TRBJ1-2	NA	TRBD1	TGCAGCGTTCCAACAGGGGACACTAACTATGGCTACACCTTC	CSVPTGDTNYGYTF
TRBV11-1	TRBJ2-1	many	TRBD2	TGTGCCAGCAGCTTGGGGGGACTAGCCAATGAGCAGTTCTTC	CASSLGGLANEQFF
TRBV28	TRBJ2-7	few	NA	TGTGCCAGCACCCGAGGCTCGGGGGAGACTGACGAGCAGTACTTC	CASTRGSGETDEQYF
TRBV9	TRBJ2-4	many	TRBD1	TGTGCCAGCAGCCCTCAACCCGGGACAGAAAACATTCAGTACTTC	CASSPQPGTENIQYF
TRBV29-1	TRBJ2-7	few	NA	TGCAGCACCAAAGGGGAGAGGGGAGGCGACGAGCAGTACTTC	CSTKGERGGDEQYF
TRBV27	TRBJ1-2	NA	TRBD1	TGTGCCAGCAGGGGGACAGCCTCTAACTATGGCTACACCTTC	CASRGTASNYGYTF
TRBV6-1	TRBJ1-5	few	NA	TGTGCCAGCAGCCTGACAGTCAATCAGCCCCAGCATTTT	CASSLTVNQPQHF
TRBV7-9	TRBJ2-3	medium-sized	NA	TGTGCCAGCAGCCCCACGACGTCGGATACGCAGTATTTT	CASSPTTSDTQYF
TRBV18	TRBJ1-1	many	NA	TGTGCCAGCTCACCACCGGGGGGAACTGAAGCTTTCTTT	CASSPPGGTEAFF
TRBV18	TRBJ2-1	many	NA	TGTGCCAGCTCACCCTCCCAGCGGCACCACAATGAGCAGTTCTTC	CASSPSQRHHNEQFF
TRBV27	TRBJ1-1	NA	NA	TGTGCCAGTAATCCCGGGGCCGATATGAACACTGAAGCTTTCTTT	CASNPGADMNTEAFF
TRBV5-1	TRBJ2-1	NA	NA	TGCGCCAGCAGCTTGGAGAGCTCCTACAATGAGCAGTTCTTC	CASSLESSYNEQFF
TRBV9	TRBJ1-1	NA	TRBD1	TGTGCCAGCAGCGATGGGACAGGACTAGCTTTCTTT	CASSDGTGLAFF
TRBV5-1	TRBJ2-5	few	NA	TGCGCCAGCAGTGGGAGTTACCAAGAGACCCAGTACTTC	CASSGSYQETQYF
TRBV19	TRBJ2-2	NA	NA	TGTGCCAGTAAGGGGAGAACCGGGGAGCTGTTTTTT	CASKGRTGELFF
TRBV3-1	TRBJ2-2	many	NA	TGTGCCAGCAGCCAAATGGGAAGCGACGGGGAGCTGTTTTTT	CASSQMGSDGELFF
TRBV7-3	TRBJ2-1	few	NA	TGTGCCAGCAGCCCGGTCGGGGACTCATACAATGAGCAGTTCTTC	CASSPVGDSYNEQFF
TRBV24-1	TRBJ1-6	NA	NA	TGTGCCACCAGCTCCACAGGACCTAATTCACCCCTCCACTTT	CATSSTGPNSPLHF
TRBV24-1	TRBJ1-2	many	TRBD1	TGTGCCACCAGTGACCCACAGGGGTCCTATGGCTACACCTTC	CATSDPQGSYGYTF
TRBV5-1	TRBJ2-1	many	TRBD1	TGCGCCAGCAGCTTCCAGGGGGAGAATGAGCAGTTCTTC	CASSFQGENEQFF
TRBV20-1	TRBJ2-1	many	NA	TGCAGTGCGAACCTGGGCTCCTACAATGAGCAGTTCTTC	CSANLGSYNEQFF
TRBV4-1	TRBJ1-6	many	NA	TGCGCCAGCAGCCAAGCTCTTTTCGGACTGGGGGCGAAATATTCACCCCTCCACTTT	CASSQALFGLGAKYSPLHF
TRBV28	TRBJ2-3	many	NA	TGTGCCAGCAGCCCGGACTCAGCGGCGCAGTATTTT	CASSPDSAAQYF
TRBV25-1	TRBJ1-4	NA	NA	TGTGCCAGCAGTGCCTCTTACGGGGCAACTAATGAAAAACTGTTTTTT	CASSASYGATNEKLFF
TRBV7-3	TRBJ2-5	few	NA	TGTGCCAGCAGCCCCAGTACGGGGGCCGGGACCCAGTACTTC	CASSPSTGAGTQYF
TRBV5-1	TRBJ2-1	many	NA	TGCGCCAGCAGCTTACTCGCAAAGGCAGTGGAGCAGTTCTTC	CASSLLAKAVEQFF
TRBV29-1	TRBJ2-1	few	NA	TGCAGCGTTGACCCGCTCACATCGTACAATGAGCAGTTCTTC	CSVDPLTSYNEQFF
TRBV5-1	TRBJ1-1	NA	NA	TGCGCCAGCAGCGATCCGAACACTGAAGCTTTCTTT	CASSDPNTEAFF
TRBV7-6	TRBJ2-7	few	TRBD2	TGTGCCAGCAGCTTGGAGGGAGGGTTTTACGAGCAGTACTTC	CASSLEGGFYEQYF
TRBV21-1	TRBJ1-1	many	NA	TGTGCCAGCAGCATTCAGCCAGGGCCTTACGCTTTTGATGCGAACACTGAAGCTTTCTTT	CASSIQPGPYAFDANTEAFF
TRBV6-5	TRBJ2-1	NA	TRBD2	TGTGCCAGCAACGAACTAGCGGGGAACAATGAGCAGTTCTTC	CASNELAGNNEQFF
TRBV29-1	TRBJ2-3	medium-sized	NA	TGCAGCGGGACGGGACTCCGCACAGATACGCAGTATTTT	CSGTGLRTDTQYF
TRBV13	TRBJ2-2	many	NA	TGTGCCAGCAGCTTGGAACGGGAACTGAACACCGGGGAGCTGTTTTTT	CASSLERELNTGELFF
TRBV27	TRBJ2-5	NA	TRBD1	TGTGCCAGCAGTTTAGACAGGGGGCAAGAGACCCAGTACTTC	CASSLDRGQETQYF